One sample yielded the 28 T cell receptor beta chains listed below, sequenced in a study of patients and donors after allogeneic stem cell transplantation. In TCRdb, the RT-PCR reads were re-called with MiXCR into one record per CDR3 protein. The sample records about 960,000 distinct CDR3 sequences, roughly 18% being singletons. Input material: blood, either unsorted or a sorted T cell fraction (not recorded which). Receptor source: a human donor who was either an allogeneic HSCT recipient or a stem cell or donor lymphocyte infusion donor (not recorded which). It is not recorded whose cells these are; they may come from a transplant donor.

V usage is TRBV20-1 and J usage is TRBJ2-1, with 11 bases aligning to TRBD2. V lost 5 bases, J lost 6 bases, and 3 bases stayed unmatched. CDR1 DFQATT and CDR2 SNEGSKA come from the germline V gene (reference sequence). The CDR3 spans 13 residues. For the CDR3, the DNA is TGCAGTGCTTTAGCGGGAGGGGGCAATGAGCAGTTCTTC. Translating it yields CSALAGGGNEQFF.

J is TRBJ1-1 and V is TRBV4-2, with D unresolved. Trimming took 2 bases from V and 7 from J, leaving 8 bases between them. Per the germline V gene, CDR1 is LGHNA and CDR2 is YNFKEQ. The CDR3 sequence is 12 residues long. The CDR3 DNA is TGTGCCAGCAGCCAACCCCCCCGTGAAGCTTTCTTT. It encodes CASSQPPREAFF.

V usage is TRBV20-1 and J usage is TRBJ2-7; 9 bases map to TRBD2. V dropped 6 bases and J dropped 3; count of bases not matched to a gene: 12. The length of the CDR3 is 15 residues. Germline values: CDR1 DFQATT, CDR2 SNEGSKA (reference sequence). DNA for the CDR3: TGCAGTGCCCCATCCTTAGCGGGAGCAGTCTACGAGCAGTACTTC. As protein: CSAPSLAGAVYEQYF.

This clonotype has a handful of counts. The CDR3 nucleotides are TGCAGTGCTAGCCGACTAGGAGGCACCGGGGAGCTGTTTTTT. Amino acid sequence: CSASRLGGTGELFF. The rearrangement joins TRBV20-1 to TRBJ2-2, with D possibly TRBD2 on 6 matching bases. From germline, CDR1 is DFQATT and CDR2 SNEGSKA (reference sequence). Trimming removed 3 bases from V and 4 bases from J, with 12 bases in between. CDR3 length: 14 amino acids.

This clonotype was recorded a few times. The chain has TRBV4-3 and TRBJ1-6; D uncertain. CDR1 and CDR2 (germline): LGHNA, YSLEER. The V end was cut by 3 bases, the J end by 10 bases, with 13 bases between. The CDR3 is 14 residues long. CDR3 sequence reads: CASSHGFVGSPLHF. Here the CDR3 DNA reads TGCGCCAGCAGCCATGGGTTTGTTGGCTCACCCCTCCACTTT.

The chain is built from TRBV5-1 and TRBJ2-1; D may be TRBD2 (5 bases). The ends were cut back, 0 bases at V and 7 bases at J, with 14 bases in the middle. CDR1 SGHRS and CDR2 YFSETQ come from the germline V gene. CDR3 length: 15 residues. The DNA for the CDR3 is TGCGCCAGCAGCTTGGGGGCTAGCCGGGTTAATGAGCAGTTCTTC. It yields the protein CASSLGASRVNEQFF.

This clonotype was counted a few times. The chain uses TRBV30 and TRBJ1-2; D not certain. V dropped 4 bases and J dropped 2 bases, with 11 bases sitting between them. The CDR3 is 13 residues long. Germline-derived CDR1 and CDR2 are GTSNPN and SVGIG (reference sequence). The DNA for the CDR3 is TGTGCCTGGATAGGAGGATACAACTATGGCTACACCTTC. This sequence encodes CAWIGGYNYGYTF.

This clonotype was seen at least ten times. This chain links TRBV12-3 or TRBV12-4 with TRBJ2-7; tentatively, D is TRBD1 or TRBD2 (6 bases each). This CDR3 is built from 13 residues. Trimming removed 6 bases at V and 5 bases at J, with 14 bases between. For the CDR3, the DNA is TGTGCCAGCAGCGCTAACGGGGGCCACGAGCAGTACTTC. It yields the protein CASSANGGHEQYF.

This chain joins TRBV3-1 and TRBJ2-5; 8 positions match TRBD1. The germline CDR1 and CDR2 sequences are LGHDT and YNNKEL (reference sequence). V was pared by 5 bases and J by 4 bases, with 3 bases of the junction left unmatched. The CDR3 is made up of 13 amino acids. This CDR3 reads CASSGQGRETQYF. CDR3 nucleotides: TGTGCCAGCAGCGGACAGGGACGAGAGACCCAGTACTTC.

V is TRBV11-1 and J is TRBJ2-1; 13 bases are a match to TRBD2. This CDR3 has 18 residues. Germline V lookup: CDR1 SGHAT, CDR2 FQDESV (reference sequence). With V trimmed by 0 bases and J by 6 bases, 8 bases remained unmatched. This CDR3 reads CASSLATSGGVKFNEQFF. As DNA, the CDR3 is TGTGCCAGCAGCTTAGCAACTAGCGGGGGGGTCAAGTTCAATGAGCAGTTCTTC.

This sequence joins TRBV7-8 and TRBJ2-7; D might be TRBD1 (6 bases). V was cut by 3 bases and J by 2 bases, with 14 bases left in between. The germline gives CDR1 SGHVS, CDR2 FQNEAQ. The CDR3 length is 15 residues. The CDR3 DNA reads TGTGCCAGCAGCTTGAACCAGGGGTCTACCTACGAGCAGTACTTC. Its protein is CASSLNQGSTYEQYF.

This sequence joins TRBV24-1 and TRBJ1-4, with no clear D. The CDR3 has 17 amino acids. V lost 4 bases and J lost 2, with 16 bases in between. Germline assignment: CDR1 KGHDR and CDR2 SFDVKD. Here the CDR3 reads CATSDPAFGSTNEKLFF. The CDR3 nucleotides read TGTGCCACCAGTGACCCCGCATTTGGTTCCACTAATGAAAAACTGTTTTTT.

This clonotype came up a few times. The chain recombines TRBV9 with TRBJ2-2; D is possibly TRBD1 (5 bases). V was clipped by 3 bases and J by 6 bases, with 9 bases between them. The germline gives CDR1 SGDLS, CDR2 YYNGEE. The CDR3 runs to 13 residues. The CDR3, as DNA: TGTGCCAGCAGCGAGGGGTCGTCCGGGGAGCTGTTTTTT. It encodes CASSEGSSGELFF.

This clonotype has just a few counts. The CDR3 spells CASSATSAPYNEQFF. The CDR3 nucleotides read TGTGCCAGCAGCGCGACTAGCGCGCCTTACAATGAGCAGTTCTTC. The genes are TRBV9 and TRBJ2-1, with TRBD2 identical over 8 bases. Germline loops: CDR1 SGDLS, CDR2 YYNGEE. V lost 3 bases and J lost 4; bases outside the gene matches: 6. This CDR3 contains 15 residues.

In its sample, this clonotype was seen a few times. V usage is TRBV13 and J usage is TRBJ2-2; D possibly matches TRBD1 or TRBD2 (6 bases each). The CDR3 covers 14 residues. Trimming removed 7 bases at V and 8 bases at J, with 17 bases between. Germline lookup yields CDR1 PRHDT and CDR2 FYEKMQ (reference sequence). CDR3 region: CASTQGTPRGELFF. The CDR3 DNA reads TGTGCCAGCACCCAGGGGACTCCTCGGGGGGAGCTGTTTTTT.

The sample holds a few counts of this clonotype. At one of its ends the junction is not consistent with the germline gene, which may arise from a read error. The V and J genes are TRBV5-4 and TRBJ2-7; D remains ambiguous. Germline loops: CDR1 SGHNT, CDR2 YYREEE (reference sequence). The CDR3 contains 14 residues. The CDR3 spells CASSLAFDSHEQYF. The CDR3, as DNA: TGTGCCAGCAGCTTGGCCTTTGACTCCCACGAGCAGTACTTC.

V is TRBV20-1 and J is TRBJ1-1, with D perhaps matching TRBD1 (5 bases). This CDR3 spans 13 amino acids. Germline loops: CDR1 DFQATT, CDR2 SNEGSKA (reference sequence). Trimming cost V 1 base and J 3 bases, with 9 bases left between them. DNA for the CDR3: TGCAGTGCTAGAGTGAGCAGGGACACTGAAGCTTTCTTT. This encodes CSARVSRDTEAFF.

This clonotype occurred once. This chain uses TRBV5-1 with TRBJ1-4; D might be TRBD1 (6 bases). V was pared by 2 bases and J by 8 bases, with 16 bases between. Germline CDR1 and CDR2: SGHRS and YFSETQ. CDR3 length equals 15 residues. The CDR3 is CASSLIGSGAEKLFF. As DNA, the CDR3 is TGCGCCAGCAGCTTAATTGGCTCGGGGGCGGAAAAACTGTTTTTT. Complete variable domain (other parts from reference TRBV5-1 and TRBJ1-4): KAGVTQTPRYLIKTRGQQVTLSCSPISGHRSVSWYQQTPGQGLQFLFEYFSETQRNKGNFPGRFSGRQFSNSRSEMNVSTLELGDSALYLCASSLIGSGAEKLFFGSGTQLSVL.

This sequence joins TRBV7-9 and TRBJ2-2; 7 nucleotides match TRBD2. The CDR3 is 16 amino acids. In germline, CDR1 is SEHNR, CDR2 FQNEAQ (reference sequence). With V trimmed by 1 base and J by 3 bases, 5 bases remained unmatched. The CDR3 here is CASSLVPAGDTGELFF. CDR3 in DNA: TGTGCCAGCAGCTTAGTCCCCGCGGGGGACACCGGGGAGCTGTTTTTT.

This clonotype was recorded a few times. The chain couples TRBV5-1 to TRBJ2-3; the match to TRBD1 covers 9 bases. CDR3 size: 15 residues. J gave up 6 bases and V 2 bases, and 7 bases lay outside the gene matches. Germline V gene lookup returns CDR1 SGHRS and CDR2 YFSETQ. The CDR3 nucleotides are TGCGCCAGCAGCTTCCGGGACAGGGCGGGGGATACGCAGTATTTT. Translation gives CASSFRDRAGDTQYF.

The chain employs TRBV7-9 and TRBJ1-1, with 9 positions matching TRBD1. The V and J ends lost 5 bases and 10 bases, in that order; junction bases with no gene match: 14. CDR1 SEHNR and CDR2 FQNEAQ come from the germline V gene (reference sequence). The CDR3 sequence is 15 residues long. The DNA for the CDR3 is TGTGCCAGCAGCCCCCCCGGGACAGGGAAATTCGGAGCTTTCTTT. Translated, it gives CASSPPGTGKFGAFF.

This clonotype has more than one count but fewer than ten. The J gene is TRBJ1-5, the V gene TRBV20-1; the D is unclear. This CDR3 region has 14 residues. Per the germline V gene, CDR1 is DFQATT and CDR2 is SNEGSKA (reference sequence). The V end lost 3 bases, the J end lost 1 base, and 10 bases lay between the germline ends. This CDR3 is CSASQAESNQPQHF. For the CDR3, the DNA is TGCAGTGCTAGTCAGGCAGAAAGCAATCAGCCCCAGCATTTT.

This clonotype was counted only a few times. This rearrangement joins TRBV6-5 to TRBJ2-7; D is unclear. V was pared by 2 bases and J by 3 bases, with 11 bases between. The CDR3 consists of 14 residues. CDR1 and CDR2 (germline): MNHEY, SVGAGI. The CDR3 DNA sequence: TGTGCCAGCAGTTACGGCGGCAGGAACTACGAGCAGTACTTC. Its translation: CASSYGGRNYEQYF.

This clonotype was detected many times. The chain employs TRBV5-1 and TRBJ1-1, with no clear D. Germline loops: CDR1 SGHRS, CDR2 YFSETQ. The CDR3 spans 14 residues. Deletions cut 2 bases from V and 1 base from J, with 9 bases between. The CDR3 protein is CASSFGPGNTEAFF. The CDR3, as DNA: TGCGCCAGCAGCTTCGGACCGGGGAACACTGAAGCTTTCTTT.

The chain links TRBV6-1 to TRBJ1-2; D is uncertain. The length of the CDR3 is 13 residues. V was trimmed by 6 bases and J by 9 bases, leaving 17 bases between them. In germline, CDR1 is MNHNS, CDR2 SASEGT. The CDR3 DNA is TGTGCCAGCAGCCCGGACGGACCCTGGCGCTACACCTTC. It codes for CASSPDGPWRYTF.

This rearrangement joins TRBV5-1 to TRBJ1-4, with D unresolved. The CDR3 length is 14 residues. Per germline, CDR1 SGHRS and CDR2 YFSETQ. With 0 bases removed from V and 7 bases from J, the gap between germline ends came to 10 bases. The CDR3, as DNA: TGCGCCAGCAGCTTGGGAGCCTTAAGTGAAAAACTGTTTTTT. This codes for CASSLGALSEKLFF.

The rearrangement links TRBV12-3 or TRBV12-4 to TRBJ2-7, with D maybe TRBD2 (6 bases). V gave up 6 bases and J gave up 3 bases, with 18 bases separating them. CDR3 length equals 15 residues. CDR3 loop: CASSPRRGDFYEQYF. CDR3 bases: TGTGCCAGCAGCCCTCGGCGGGGCGATTTCTACGAGCAGTACTTC.

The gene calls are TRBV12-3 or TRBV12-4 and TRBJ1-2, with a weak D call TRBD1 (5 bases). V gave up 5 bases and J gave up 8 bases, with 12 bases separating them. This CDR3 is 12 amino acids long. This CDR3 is CASSVRREGYTF. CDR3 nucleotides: TGTGCCAGCAGTGTTCGCAGGGAGGGCTACACCTTC.